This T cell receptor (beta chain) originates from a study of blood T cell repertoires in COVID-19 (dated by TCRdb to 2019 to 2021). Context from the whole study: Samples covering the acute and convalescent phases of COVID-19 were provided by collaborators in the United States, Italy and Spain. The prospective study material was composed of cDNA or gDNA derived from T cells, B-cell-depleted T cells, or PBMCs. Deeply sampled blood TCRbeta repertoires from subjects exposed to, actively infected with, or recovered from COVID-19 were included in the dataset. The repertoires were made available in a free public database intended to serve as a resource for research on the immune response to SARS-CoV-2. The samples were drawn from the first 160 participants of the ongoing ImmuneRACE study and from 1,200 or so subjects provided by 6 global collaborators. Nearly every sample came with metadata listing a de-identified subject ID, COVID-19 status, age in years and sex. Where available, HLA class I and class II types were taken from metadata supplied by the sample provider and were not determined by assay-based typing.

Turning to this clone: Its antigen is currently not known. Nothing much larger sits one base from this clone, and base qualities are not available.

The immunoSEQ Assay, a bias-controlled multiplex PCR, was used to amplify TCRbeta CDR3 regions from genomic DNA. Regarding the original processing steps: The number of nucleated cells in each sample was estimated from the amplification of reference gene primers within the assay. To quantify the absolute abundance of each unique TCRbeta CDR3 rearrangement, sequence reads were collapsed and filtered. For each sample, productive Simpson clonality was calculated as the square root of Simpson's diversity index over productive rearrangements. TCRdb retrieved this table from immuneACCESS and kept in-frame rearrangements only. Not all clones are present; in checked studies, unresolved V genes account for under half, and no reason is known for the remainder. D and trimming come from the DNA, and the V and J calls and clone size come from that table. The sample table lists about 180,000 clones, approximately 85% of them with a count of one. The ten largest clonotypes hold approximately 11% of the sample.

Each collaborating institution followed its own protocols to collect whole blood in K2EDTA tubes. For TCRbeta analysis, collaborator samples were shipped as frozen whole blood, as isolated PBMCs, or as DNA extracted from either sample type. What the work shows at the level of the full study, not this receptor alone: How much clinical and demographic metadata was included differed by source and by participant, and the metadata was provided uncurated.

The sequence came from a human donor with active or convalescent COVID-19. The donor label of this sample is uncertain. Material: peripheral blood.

This receptor has the CDR3 CASSQVVIAGDTQYF. The sequenced DNA: TGTGCCAGCAGCCAAGTCGTGATTGCGGGAGATACGCAGTATTTT. The chain joins TRBV3-1 (or the pseudogene TRBV3-2) to TRBJ2-3; TRBD2 is perhaps the D gene, given 5 matching bases. Its CDR3 holds 15 amino acids, cysteine through phenylalanine. Only the CDR3 part of the read is kept: 45 bases, read in frame from the first base. Trimming at the junction amounts to 1 base on V and 5 bases on J, and the germline ends lie 13 bases apart. Looking up the germline V gene (reference sequence) yields CDR1 LGHDT and CDR2 YNNKEL.